This is a list of T cell receptor beta chains from one sample in a study of T cell responses to AZD1222 COVID-19 vaccine. Produced via immunoSEQ multiplex PCR; TCRdb's table is partial and in-frame only. Of about 15,000 clones in the sample, about 87% are singletons; the top ten hold about 2.7%. Specimen: peripheral blood, collected 28 days after the second AZD1222 dose. The receptor source for this set is an adult who received the AZD1222 COVID-19 vaccine. CDR3s include the opening cysteine and the closing phenylalanine or tryptophan. The order of the fields is J gene, V gene, clone size, D gene, CDR3 protein, CDR3 DNA. A D gene is named only where the DNA matches it firmly. Clone size, where shown, is once, few, many, or a class for clones that have expanded.

j_gene: TRBJ2-1
v_gene: TRBV5-1
abundance: NA
d_gene: TRBD2
CDR3aa: CASSETSGIGEQFF
CDR3nt: TGCGCCAGCAGCGAGACTAGCGGGATCGGTGAGCAGTTCTTC

j_gene: TRBJ1-2
v_gene: TRBV7-8
abundance: NA
d_gene: NA
CDR3aa: CASSPDPFYGYTF
CDR3nt: TGTGCCAGCAGCCCTGACCCGTTCTATGGCTACACCTTC

j_gene: TRBJ1-5
v_gene: TRBV7-2
abundance: NA
d_gene: TRBD1
CDR3aa: CASSFLGQGTSNQPQHF
CDR3nt: TGTGCCAGCAGCTTTCTAGGACAGGGGACAAGCAATCAGCCCCAGCATTTT

j_gene: TRBJ1-1
v_gene: TRBV6-5
abundance: few
d_gene: NA
CDR3aa: CASSYGSQGRAFF
CDR3nt: TGTGCCAGCAGTTACGGTTCTCAGGGTAGAGCTTTCTTT

j_gene: TRBJ1-5
v_gene: TRBV7-7
abundance: NA
d_gene: NA
CDR3aa: CASSPDRNQPQHF
CDR3nt: TGTGCTAGCAGCCCCGACAGAAATCAGCCCCAGCATTTT

j_gene: TRBJ1-1
v_gene: TRBV7-6
abundance: NA
d_gene: NA
CDR3aa: CASSFPGGRVNTEAFF
CDR3nt: TGTGCCAGCAGCTTCCCGGGCGGTCGTGTGAACACTGAAGCTTTCTTT

j_gene: TRBJ1-6
v_gene: TRBV6-1
abundance: NA
d_gene: NA
CDR3aa: CATGFSEDSPLHF
CDR3nt: TGTGCCACGGGGTTCTCGGAGGATTCACCCCTCCACTTT

j_gene: TRBJ2-7
v_gene: TRBV7-8
abundance: NA
d_gene: NA
CDR3aa: CASSADGVNYEQYF
CDR3nt: TGTGCCAGCAGCGCGGACGGGGTAAACTACGAGCAGTACTTC

j_gene: TRBJ2-5
v_gene: TRBV9
abundance: NA
d_gene: NA
CDR3aa: CASSLNVLGGSAQYF
CDR3nt: TGTGCCAGCAGCCTCAATGTACTCGGAGGGTCGGCCCAGTACTTC

j_gene: TRBJ1-5
v_gene: TRBV5-1
abundance: NA
d_gene: TRBD1
CDR3aa: CASSLGQGDQPQHF
CDR3nt: TGCGCCAGCAGCCTGGGACAGGGGGACCAGCCCCAGCATTTT

j_gene: TRBJ1-1
v_gene: TRBV6-4
abundance: NA
d_gene: NA
CDR3aa: CASSAEGWATEAFF
CDR3nt: TGTGCCAGCAGTGCTGAGGGGTGGGCCACTGAAGCTTTCTTT

j_gene: TRBJ2-1
v_gene: TRBV10-1
abundance: NA
d_gene: TRBD2
CDR3aa: CASRRKGLAGGDGEQFF
CDR3nt: TGCGCCAGCAGAAGAAAAGGACTAGCGGGAGGCGACGGCGAGCAGTTCTTC